This T cell receptor (beta chain) was recorded in a study of PD-L1 blockade in urothelial cancer. Study as a whole: Blood drawn 3 weeks (second dose) and 6 weeks after treatment start was analyzed. When blood samples were assessed, the median T cell count was around 150,000. Whole-study findings and limits: Durable-benefit patients expanded tumor-associated blood clones more at 3 weeks.

Time point reported: pretreatment peripheral blood. Added to each PCR by spiking were synthetic TCR analog templates. TCRdb's table, derived via immunoSEQ multiplex PCR, lists solely in-frame clones and lacks some. The table lists about 45,000 clones, around nine tenths of them singletons. CDR1 and CDR2 from the germline V gene are SGHTA and FQGTGA. Trimming took 5 bases from V and 7 from J, leaving 11 bases between them. The CDR3 is made up of 13 amino acids. On this clone itself: Its specificity is unknown.

The receptor's source is a donor at least 40 years old with urothelial cancer. The sample was PBMCs, taken around atezolizumab (anti-PD-L1) treatment. The chain has TRBV7-3 and TRBJ2-2, with D possibly matching TRBD1 (5 bases). CDR3 sequence: CASSQQAGGELFF. CDR3 coding DNA: TGTGCCAGCAGCCAACAGGCCGGCGGGGAGCTGTTTTTT.